The 8 T cell receptor beta chains presented below share a single source sample, sequenced in a study of blood T cell repertoires in COVID-19. Measured with immunoSEQ multiplex PCR; TCRdb has only the in-frame clones, and not every one. The table includes 300,000 or so clones, 85% to 90% detected once. Input material: peripheral blood. Receptors were obtained from a woman aged 35 to 49 with acute or convalescent COVID-19.

The chain has TRBV20-1 and TRBJ1-2; 10 bases fit TRBD1. V dropped 3 bases and J dropped 7; count of bases not matched to a gene: 8. The CDR3 totals 14 residues. CDR1 and CDR2 from the germline V gene are DFQATT and SNEGSKA (reference sequence). As DNA, the CDR3 is TGCAGTGCTAGTAAAGTCGGACAGGGGGGTGGCTACACCTTC. It yields the protein CSASKVGQGGGYTF.

CDR3 DNA: TGTGCCAGCAGTGATACGGGACAGTCGAACACTGAAGCTTTCTTT. Its translation: CASSDTGQSNTEAFF. The chain couples TRBV9 to TRBJ1-1; 7 nucleotides agree with TRBD1. V was clipped by 5 bases and J by 1 base; unmatched bases: 8. Germline CDR1 is SGDLS and CDR2 is YYNGEE. The CDR3 has 15 amino acids.

The chain uses TRBV10-2 and TRBJ1-1; 7 positions match TRBD1. V dropped 3 bases and J dropped 5; count of bases not matched to a gene: 3. Germline CDR1 is WSHSY and CDR2 is SAAADI. CDR3 length equals 13 residues. Here the CDR3 DNA reads TGCGCCAGCAGTGAAGGCAGGGGGACTGAAGCTTTCTTT. Translated: CASSEGRGTEAFF.

The DNA of the CDR3 is TGTGCCAGCAGTGATTTGCTAGCGGAGGATGAGCAGTTCTTC. It translates to CASSDLLAEDEQFF. This rearrangement joins TRBV2 to TRBJ2-1; 7 bases match TRBD2. From germline, CDR1 is SNHLY and CDR2 FYNNEI. The CDR3 has 14 amino acids. V shed 3 bases, J shed 8 bases, and the junction held 7 bases outside the gene matches.

The genes are TRBV4-1 and TRBJ2-7; D is possibly TRBD2 (5 bases). CDR1 MGHRA and CDR2 YSYEKL come from the germline V gene. This CDR3 spans 14 amino acids. V lost 1 base, J lost 3 bases, and 10 bases lay in between. This CDR3 reads CASSQGERYYEQYV. The CDR3 coding sequence is TGCGCCAGCAGCCAAGGGGAGCGGTACTACGAGCAGTACGTC.

The genes are TRBV5-1 and TRBJ2-3; D gene unclear. CDR3 length equals 15 residues. V was shortened by 0 bases and J by 2 bases, with 10 bases between the two germline ends. Germline CDR1 is SGHRS and CDR2 is YFSETQ. The CDR3 DNA reads TGCGCCAGCAGCTTGGCTCAGGTTTCCACAGATACGCAGTATTTT. Translating it yields CASSLAQVSTDTQYF. Drawing the rest from reference TRBV5-1 and TRBJ2-3, the complete variable domain is KAGVTQTPRYLIKTRGQQVTLSCSPISGHRSVSWYQQTPGQGLQFLFEYFSETQRNKGNFPGRFSGRQFSNSRSEMNVSTLELGDSALYLCASSLAQVSTDTQYFGPGTRLTVL.

The chain uses TRBV6-5 and TRBJ1-6, with D possibly matching TRBD1 (6 bases). The CDR3 loop spans 12 amino acids. CDR1 MNHEY and CDR2 SVGAGI come from the germline V gene. The V gene lost 5 bases and the J gene lost 10 bases, with 9 bases spanning the gap. The CDR3 loop is CASSPGGSPLHF. The CDR3 DNA is TGTGCCAGCAGTCCGGGGGGCTCACCCCTCCACTTT.

The V gene is TRBV7-3, the J gene TRBJ1-1; unclear D gene. V lost 5 bases and J 4 bases, leaving 11 bases between the germline ends. Germline V gene lookup returns CDR1 SGHTA and CDR2 FQGTGA. The CDR3 covers 13 residues. The CDR3: CASSLTLSTEAFF. The CDR3 nucleotides are TGTGCCAGCAGCCTGACATTGAGCACTGAAGCTTTCTTT. The full variable domain, with the rest looked up from reference TRBV7-3 and TRBJ1-1, is GAGVSQTPSNKVTEKGKYVELRCDPISGHTALYWYRQSLGQGPEFLIYFQGTGAADDSGLPNDRFFAVRPEGSVSTLKIQRTERGDSAVYLCASSLTLSTEAFFGQGTRLTVV.